The 9 T cell receptor beta chains reported below all come from one sample, sequenced in a study of T cells in Graves' hyperthyroidism and ophthalmopathy. Template material for amplifying TCR beta CDR3 regions consisted of RNA transcripts. Using the HTBI primer set, a first-round RT-PCR was run on the TCR CDR3. Using its own MiXCR run on the multiplex PCR reads, TCRdb lists one record per CDR3 protein. The repertoire includes 500,000 to 600,000 distinct CDR3 sequences, 46% of them detected once, and about two fifths sits in the top ten. The sequenced sample consisted of peripheral blood or thyroid tissue (not recorded which). Receptors were obtained from an adult woman with Graves' disease, either hyperthyroidism or ophthalmopathy (not recorded which).

This clonotype has only a few counts. This may come from a read error, since a much larger clone is one base off. This chain links TRBV20-1 with TRBJ1-5; D remains unclear. The length of the CDR3 is 12 residues. V was cut by 3 bases and J by 0 bases, with 3 bases left in between. Germline V CDR1 and CDR2: DFQATT, SNEGSKA (reference sequence). In DNA, the CDR3 is TGCAGTGCTAGTTATAGCAATCAGCCCCAGCATTTT. Translated, it gives CSASYSNQPQHF.

The chain joins TRBV20-1 to TRBJ1-5; possible D gene TRBD1, 5 bases. V was trimmed by 6 bases and J by 3 bases, leaving 15 bases between them. The CDR3 is 14 amino acids. CDR1 is DFQATT and CDR2 is SNEGSKA in the germline V gene (reference sequence). The CDR3 here is CSAWTQRPNQPQHF. Written as DNA, the CDR3 is TGCAGTGCGTGGACACAAAGACCCAATCAGCCCCAGCATTTT.

This rearrangement joins TRBV6-5 to TRBJ1-5; D is unclear. The CDR3 runs to 12 residues. V was clipped by 1 base and J by 8 bases, with 6 bases between them. From germline, CDR1 is MNHEY and CDR2 SVGAGI. CDR3 bases: TGTGCCAGCAGTTACTTGGCCGAGCCCCAGCATTTT. Translation: CASSYLAEPQHF.

Comment on this clonotype: A much larger clone lies a single base off, so this may be a read error. J is TRBJ1-5 and V is TRBV7-8, with 8 bases fitting TRBD1. V was clipped by 0 bases and J by 6 bases; unmatched bases: 4. This CDR3 contains 15 residues. Germline V gene data show CDR1 as SGHVS and CDR2 as FQNEAQ. CDR3 protein: CASSLASGGVQPQHF. CDR3 nucleotide sequence: TGTGCCAGCAGCTTAGCGTCAGGGGGCGTTCAGCCCCAGCATTTT.

The table lists this clonotype with a few counts. Just one base apart from a much larger clone, this may be a read error. J is TRBJ2-6 and V is TRBV2; D ambiguous. Germline loops: CDR1 SNHLY, CDR2 FYNNEI. V gave up 5 bases and J gave up 0 bases, with 8 bases separating them. This CDR3 comprises 15 residues. In DNA, the CDR3 is TGTGCCAGCAGTTTCCCTTCCTCTGGGGCCAACGTCCTGACTTTC. It yields the protein CASSFPSSGANVLTF.

The CDR3 nucleotides read TGTGCCAGTAGCTTGGGACCGGAACGAGATACGCAGTATTTT. Protein sequence: CASSLGPERDTQYF. V gene TRBV19 combines with J gene TRBJ2-3; D is possibly TRBD1 or TRBD2 (5 bases each). This CDR3 comprises 14 residues. Germline V gene lookup returns CDR1 LNHDA and CDR2 SQIVND (reference sequence). Trimming pared 6 bases from V and 5 bases from J, leaving 15 bases between.

V usage is TRBV5-1 and J usage is TRBJ2-7, with 8 bases identical to TRBD1. V lost 2 bases and J lost 4; bases outside the gene matches: 5. Germline-derived CDR1 and CDR2 are SGHRS and YFSETQ. There are 14 residues in the CDR3. The CDR3 DNA follows: TGCGCCAGCAGCTTAAGGACAGGGTTTTACGAGCAGTACTTC. Translated, it gives CASSLRTGFYEQYF.

Ten or more counts support this clonotype. The chain is built from TRBV19 and TRBJ1-6; TRBD1 is a possible D gene (5 bases). CDR1 and CDR2 (germline): LNHDA, SQIVND (reference sequence). Between the trimmed V and J ends, which lost 5 bases and 6 bases, there was a span of 8 bases. This CDR3 spans 13 amino acids. The CDR3, as DNA: TGTGCCAGTAGTCAGGGCGGTAATTCACCCCTCCACTTT. Its translation: CASSQGGNSPLHF.

The genes are TRBV7-9 and TRBJ1-2; D is ambiguous. The CDR3 spans 13 residues. The V gene lost 4 bases and the J gene lost 4 bases, with 10 bases spanning the gap. Germline V gene sequence: CDR1 SEHNR, CDR2 FQNEAQ (reference sequence). The CDR3 bases are TGTGCCAGCAGCTCCGCAGGACGCTATGGCTACACCTTC. This translates into CASSSAGRYGYTF.